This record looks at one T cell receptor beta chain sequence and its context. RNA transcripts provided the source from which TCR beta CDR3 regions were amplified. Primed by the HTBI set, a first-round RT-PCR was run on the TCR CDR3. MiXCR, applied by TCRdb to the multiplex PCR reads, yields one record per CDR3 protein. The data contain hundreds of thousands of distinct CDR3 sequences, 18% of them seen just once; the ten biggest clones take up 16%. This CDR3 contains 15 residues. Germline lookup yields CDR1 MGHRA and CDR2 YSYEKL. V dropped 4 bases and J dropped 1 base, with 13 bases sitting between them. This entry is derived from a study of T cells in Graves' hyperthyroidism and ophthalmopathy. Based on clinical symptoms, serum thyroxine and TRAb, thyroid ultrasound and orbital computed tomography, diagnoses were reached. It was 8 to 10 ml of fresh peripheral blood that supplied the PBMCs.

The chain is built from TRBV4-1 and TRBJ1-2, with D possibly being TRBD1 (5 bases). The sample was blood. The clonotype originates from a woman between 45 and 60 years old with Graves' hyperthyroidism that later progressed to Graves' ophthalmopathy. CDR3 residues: CASSLAPGHNYGYTF. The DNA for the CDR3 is TGCGCCAGCAGCCTTGCCCCCGGACATAACTATGGCTACACCTTC.